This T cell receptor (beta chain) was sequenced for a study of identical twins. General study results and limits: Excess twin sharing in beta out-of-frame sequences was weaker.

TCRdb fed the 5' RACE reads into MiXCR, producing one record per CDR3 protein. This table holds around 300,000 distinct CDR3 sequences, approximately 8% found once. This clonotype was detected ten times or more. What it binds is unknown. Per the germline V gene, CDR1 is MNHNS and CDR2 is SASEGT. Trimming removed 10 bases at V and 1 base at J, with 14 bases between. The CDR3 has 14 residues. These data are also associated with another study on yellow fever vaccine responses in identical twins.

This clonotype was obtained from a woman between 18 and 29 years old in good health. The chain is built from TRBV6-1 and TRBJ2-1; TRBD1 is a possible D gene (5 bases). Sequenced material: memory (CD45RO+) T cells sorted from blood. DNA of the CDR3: TGTGCCACCTCCCTGGACAATTCCTACAATGAGCAGTTCTTC. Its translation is CATSLDNSYNEQFF.